This TCR beta chain was profiled in a study of a mutant IDH1 vaccine in newly diagnosed glioma. Turning to the study itself: Across weeks 1, 3, 5, 7, 11, 15, 19 and 23, patients received a vaccination each time, eight in all. Prior therapy was radiotherapy, temozolomide, or both; most received both. Findings and limits, study-wide: The vaccine induced immune responses, and these occurred in roughly 93% of patients.

As regards this clone: Its antigen is unidentified.

The time point denotes: week 5, during vaccination. A 20-mer mutant IDH1 peptide at 300 ug was injected subcutaneously with topical imiquimod. Donors had new IDH1-mutant astrocytomas of WHO grade 3 or 4 (ATRX-lost). Assay: immunoSEQ multiplex PCR; the TCRdb copy retains only in-frame clones and omits some. The sample has over 50,000 clones, approximately 90% seen once. This CDR3 region has 13 residues. Per germline, CDR1 LNHDA and CDR2 SQIVND (reference sequence). V lost 4 bases to trimming and J lost 4 bases, with 9 bases between them. V and J are TRBV19 and TRBJ2-3; D unresolved. The source material was PBMCs, sampled from a glioma patient whose treatment included an IDH1 peptide vaccine. The TCR comes from a woman aged 35 to 49 with glioma. CDR3 in amino acids: CASSRGRADTQYF. DNA of the CDR3: TGTGCCAGTAGTAGAGGACGGGCAGATACGCAGTATTTT. The full variable domain, with the rest looked up from reference TRBV19 and TRBJ2-3, is DGGITQSPKYLFRKEGQNVTLSCEQNLNHDAMYWYRQDPGQGLRLIYYSQIVNDFQKGDIAEGYSVSREKKESFPLTVTSAQKNPTAFYLCASSRGRADTQYFGPGTRLTVL.